This T cell receptor beta chain was sequenced in a study of T cell responses to AZD1222 COVID-19 vaccine. The CDR3 contains 14 residues. The V end was cut by 8 bases, the J end by 0 bases, with 8 bases between. Per germline, CDR1 MNHEY and CDR2 SMNVEV (reference sequence). TCRdb's copy holds only in-frame clones and misses some; the assay was immunoSEQ multiplex PCR. The sample holds tens of thousands of clones, about nine tenths seen once. The clonotype was recovered from an adult who received the AZD1222 COVID-19 vaccine. This chain links TRBV27 with TRBJ2-6; possibly TRBD1 for D (5 bases). The sample here was peripheral blood, taken 28 days after the second AZD1222 dose. DNA of the CDR3: TGTGCCAGCCGCACAGGCTCTGGGGCCAACGTCCTGACTTTC. It yields the protein CASRTGSGANVLTF.